The present entry profiles one T cell receptor beta chain with its context. Its antigen has not been determined. One end of the junction is discordant with germline, which a read error may explain. This specimen belongs to a study of T cells in Graves' hyperthyroidism and ophthalmopathy (dated by TCRdb to about 2019). Looking at the study overall: A discovery cohort of fewer than 110 patients, fewer than 50 with Graves' ophthalmopathy and about 58 with stable Graves' hyperthyroidism, was used to find distinguishing TCR V-J signatures. After sampling, hyperthyroidism patients received methimazole starting at 30 mg daily, and ophthalmopathy patients received high-dose intravenous methylprednisolone. Prospective prediction of ophthalmopathy was tested in an independent validation cohort of fewer than 20 hyperthyroidism patients and 15 to 17 patients who later progressed to ophthalmopathy. TCR Vbeta CDR3 sequencing of 135 peripheral blood samples (over 40 ophthalmopathy, around 80 hyperthyroidism and some 17 progressor patients) is reported in the paper. The study also compared thyroid tissue and blood T-cell repertoires from about six Graves' hyperthyroidism patients. The 100 or so discovery patients were divided at random into training and test sets in a 7:3 ratio.

Results the study describes overall, beyond this receptor: During validation, the model predicted progression to ophthalmopathy a median of about 6.3 months ahead of onset, with roughly 65% sensitivity and roughly 75% specificity. Most expanded thyroid clonotypes (frequency above 0.001) were also detected in blood, suggesting blood repertoires may reflect thyroid immune responses. Sample size was not statistically predetermined, and investigators were not blinded to group allocation. In cross-validation, a model built on a 13 V-J signature told ophthalmopathy apart from stable hyperthyroidism with 87.88% sensitivity and about 81% specificity, and in testing the same model reached 80%/75%.

The TCR beta CDR3 regions were amplified from RNA transcripts. The TCR CDR3 was subjected to a first round of RT-PCR using the HTBI primer set and the Qiagen OneStep RT-PCR kit. A second multiplex PCR round built the libraries, followed by size selection and purification. Paired-end sequencing of the libraries was performed with 100 bp reads on an Illumina HiSeq2000. In the authors' own workflow: SOAPnuke was used to process the raw data, with reads discarded if the reads contained adapters or uncalled bases, had a mean Phred below 15, or lacked an exact constant-primer or identifier match. COPE v1.2.5 was used to merge high-quality paired reads, and clonotypes were defined as unique nucleotide sequences. MiTCR v1.1 was used to align clonotypes to the IMGT TRBV, TRBD and TRBJ reference segments. The analysis was restricted to V-J combinations with a frequency above 0.0001, which together covered 99.2% of the repertoires. The TCS score was defined as F50 (clonal expansion) divided by E x V (chaos), with BLOSUM62-based TCRdist calculated between CDR3 peptides within each V-J. Welch's t-statistics and random forest reduced roughly 530 V-J features to roughly 13, which were used in a naive Bayes classifier (R e1071). Thyroid-blood repertoire similarity was quantified with the Morisita-Horn index. TCRdb took the public reads, trimmed them with fastp at Q25, ran MiXCR for clone calling and kept in-frame beta chains. All rows with the same CDR3 protein become a single entry with the most common DNA and genes. TCRdb's processing, not the authors', yielded these V and J calls. Across this sample there are roughly 570,000 distinct CDR3 sequences, with around 46% seen only once. Approximately 7.5% of the sample lies in the top ten.

Stable Graves' hyperthyroidism was defined as the absence of progression to ophthalmopathy over 18 months of follow-up. Hyperthyroidism patients were newly diagnosed, with disease duration under 2 months, and aged 18 to 65 years. Any patient with an uncontrolled infection, another autoimmune disease, pregnancy or lactation was excluded. Clinical symptoms, serum thyroxine and TRAb, thyroid ultrasound, and orbital computed tomography formed the basis for the diagnoses. Total RNA was extracted using Trizol reagent, and RNA quality was assessed on an Agilent 2100 Bioanalyzer. Based on the germline V gene, the CDR1 and CDR2 sequences are SQVTM and ANQGSEA. From cysteine to phenylalanine, the CDR3 is 9 amino acids long. Only CDR3 DNA remains: 27 bases, in frame from the first base.

The chain is assembled from TRBV29-1 and TRBJ1-1, with a tentative D gene TRBD1 over 6 matching bases. The receptor's source is a woman younger than 30 with Graves' hyperthyroidism. The sample consisted of peripheral blood or thyroid tissue (not recorded which). CDR3 region: CSAEAGTLF. The base sequence is TGCAGCGCCGAGGCCGGGACACTCTTT.